The next 28 T cell receptor beta chains were all read from a single sample in a study of siplizumab effects on memory and regulatory T cells (dated by TCRdb to the late 2010s). The library came from the immunoSEQ multiplex PCR assay. TCRdb stores this immuneACCESS table with in-frame sequences only. Part of the clones is absent; in the studies checked, under half of the shortfall reflects unresolved V genes, and no reason is known for the rest. This sample holds 90,000 to 110,000 clones; roughly 91% were observed only once. The ten largest clonotypes hold 0.32% of the sample. Sequencing was carried out using CD4+ T cells sorted from blood. The receptor source for this set is a human donor in good health.

The gene calls are TRBV11-1 and TRBJ1-2; 7 positions agree with TRBD1. This CDR3 is 14 amino acids long. Germline V gene data show CDR1 as SGHAT and CDR2 as FQDESV (reference sequence). V lost 5 bases and J lost 0; bases outside the gene matches: 3. CDR3 loop: CASSRGQSNYGYTF. Here the CDR3 DNA reads TGTGCCAGCAGCCGGGGACAGTCTAACTATGGCTACACCTTC.

The V gene is TRBV19, the J gene TRBJ2-5; 13 bases map to TRBD2. The length of the CDR3 is 17 residues. Trimming cost V 1 base and J 5 bases; bases outside gene matches: 7. From germline, CDR1 is LNHDA and CDR2 SQIVND (reference sequence). The CDR3 region is CASSIGGLAGVVETQYF. CDR3 bases: TGTGCCAGTAGTATAGGAGGACTAGCGGGAGTTGTTGAGACCCAGTACTTC.

The chain is built from TRBV7-5 and TRBJ2-7; the table gives TRBD2 as D, unverified against the DNA. TRBV7-5 is designated a pseudogene. There are 11 residues in the CDR3. The CDR3 here is CARSIGYEQYF. CDR3 bases: TGTGCCAGAAGCATCGGCTACGAGCAGTACTTC.

The V gene is TRBV5-4, the J gene TRBJ2-1; 7 nucleotides match TRBD1. With 9 bases clipped from V and 5 bases from J, the junction kept 11 bases outside the gene matches. The CDR3 extends over 14 amino acids. CDR1 and CDR2 (germline): SGHNT, YYREEE (reference sequence). The CDR3 loop is CATYGRQGNNEQFF. CDR3 sequence (DNA): TGTGCCACCTACGGGCGACAGGGAAACAATGAGCAGTTCTTC.

The V call is TRBV6-1, the J call TRBJ1-2, with 7 bases matching TRBD1. V gave up 3 bases and J gave up 8 bases; unmatched junction bases: 6. Germline V lookup: CDR1 MNHNS, CDR2 SASEGT. This CDR3 comprises 13 residues. The CDR3 protein is CASSDRTGGGYTF. Here the CDR3 DNA reads TGTGCCAGCAGTGACAGGACAGGAGGGGGCTACACCTTC.

V and J are TRBV11-3 and TRBJ1-3; 7 positions match TRBD1. V shed 4 bases and J 4 bases; nucleotides not matched to a gene: 13. This CDR3 has 17 residues. Germline CDR1 and CDR2: SGHNT and YENEEA. CDR3 bases: TGTGCCAGCAGCTGGCGGTTACAGGGGTTGTACGGAAACACCATATATTTT. This translates into CASSWRLQGLYGNTIYF.

The genes are TRBV30 and TRBJ1-2; perhaps TRBD1 as D (5 bases). Germline CDR1 and CDR2: GTSNPN and SVGIG (reference sequence). The CDR3 runs 12 residues. Trimming pared 1 base from V and 7 bases from J, leaving 10 bases between. CDR3 nucleotides: TGTGCCTGGAGTGGCACAGGTTCTGGCTACACCTTC. This translates into CAWSGTGSGYTF.

The rearrangement uses TRBV4-1 and TRBJ1-2; 7 positions agree with TRBD1. The CDR3 is 13 amino acids. Germline loops: CDR1 MGHRA, CDR2 YSYEKL. The V segment lost 0 bases and the J segment 7 bases; nucleotides outside the gene matches: 2. CDR3 sequence (DNA): TGCGCCAGCAGCCAAGACAGGGGGGTTGGCTACACCTTC. It translates to CASSQDRGVGYTF.

The chain uses TRBV12-5 and TRBJ2-1; maybe TRBD2 (7 bases). This CDR3 has 16 amino acids. Trimming pared 6 bases from V and 7 bases from J, leaving 22 bases between. Germline CDR1 is LGHNT and CDR2 is FRNRAP. This CDR3 reads CASGASVAGAGNEQFF. The CDR3, as DNA: TGTGCTAGTGGCGCATCGGTTGCGGGGGCTGGGAATGAGCAGTTCTTC.

This clone was detected only once. V is TRBV4-3 and J is TRBJ2-1, with 7 positions matching TRBD2. The J segment lost 4 bases and the V segment lost 2 bases, leaving 5 bases of the junction unmatched. The germline V gene has CDR1 LGHNA and CDR2 YSLEER. The CDR3 is 15 residues long. This CDR3 is CASSQSGRGYNEQFF. DNA of the CDR3: TGCGCCAGCAGCCAAAGTGGGAGGGGTTACAATGAGCAGTTCTTC.

The chain joins TRBV5-1 to TRBJ2-2, with TRBD1 matching 7 bases. Germline values: CDR1 SGHRS, CDR2 YFSETQ. V dropped 7 bases and J dropped 6; count of bases not matched to a gene: 6. The CDR3 covers 13 residues. CDR3: CASRGQAAGELFF. The CDR3 coding sequence is TGCGCCAGCCGAGGACAGGCGGCCGGGGAGCTGTTTTTT.

This clone was observed a single time. The V and J genes are TRBV19 and TRBJ2-7, with D possibly called TRBD1 or TRBD2 (5 bases each). Germline CDR1 is LNHDA and CDR2 is SQIVND (reference sequence). The V end was cut by 2 bases, the J end by 3 bases, with 17 bases between. The CDR3 runs 16 residues. This CDR3 reads CASSISLGTANYEQYF. The DNA for the CDR3 is TGTGCCAGTAGTATATCCCTCGGGACGGCCAACTACGAGCAGTACTTC. The whole variable domain, remainder taken from reference TRBV19 and TRBJ2-7, is DGGITQSPKYLFRKEGQNVTLSCEQNLNHDAMYWYRQDPGQGLRLIYYSQIVNDFQKGDIAEGYSVSREKKESFPLTVTSAQKNPTAFYLCASSISLGTANYEQYFGPGTRLTVT.

The chain employs TRBV5-4 and TRBJ2-5; no reliable D call. Germline V CDR1 and CDR2: SGHNT, YYREEE (reference sequence). The CDR3 sequence is 13 residues long. The V end was cut by 0 bases, the J end by 2 bases, with 5 bases between. The CDR3 protein is CASSLAVQETQYF. In DNA form, the CDR3 reads TGTGCCAGCAGCTTGGCAGTGCAAGAGACCCAGTACTTC. Full variable domain (outside the CDR3, taken from reference TRBV5-4 and TRBJ2-5): ETGVTQSPTHLIKTRGQQVTLRCSSQSGHNTVSWYQQALGQGPQFIFQYYREEENGRGNFPPRFSGLQFPNYSSELNVNALELDDSALYLCASSLAVQETQYFGPGTRLLVL.

This clone was picked up a small number of times. The V gene is TRBV4-1, the J gene TRBJ1-5; tentatively, D is TRBD1 (6 bases). Germline assignment: CDR1 MGHRA and CDR2 YSYEKL. Trimming cost V 0 bases and J 2 bases, with 14 bases left between them. The CDR3 has 17 amino acids. CDR3 region: CASSQDTAGVGNQPQHF. CDR3 nucleotide sequence: TGCGCCAGCAGCCAAGATACGGCAGGGGTTGGCAATCAGCCCCAGCATTTT.

The chain uses TRBV25-1 and TRBJ2-2, with 8 bases aligning to TRBD1. This CDR3 is built from 16 residues. The junction had 3 bases not matched to a gene; V was cut back by 2 bases and J by 1 base. The V gene's germline CDR1 is MGHDK and CDR2 SYGVNS. For the CDR3, the DNA is TGTGCCAGCAGTGAAGCCGGGACAGGGAACACCGGGGAGCTGTTTTTT. Its translation is CASSEAGTGNTGELFF.

This clone was observed a few times. This rearrangement joins TRBV11-2 to TRBJ2-7, with 11 bases fitting TRBD2. Trimming removed 1 base from V and 0 bases from J; junction bases left unmatched: 5. The V gene's germline CDR1 is SGHAT and CDR2 FQNNGV. The CDR3 totals 17 residues. The DNA of the CDR3 is TGTGCCAGCAGCTTAGGGCCTAGCGGGGGGCGCTCCTACGAGCAGTACTTC. The encoded protein is CASSLGPSGGRSYEQYF. The full variable domain, in which reference TRBV11-2 and TRBJ2-7 provide the parts outside the CDR3, is EAGVAQSPRYKIIEKRQSVAFWCNPISGHATLYWYQQILGQGPKLLIQFQNNGVVDDSQLPKDRFSAERLKGVDSTLKIQPAKLEDSAVYLCASSLGPSGGRSYEQYFGPGTRLTVT.

This chain connects TRBV30 to TRBJ2-7; 8 nucleotides match TRBD2. There are 15 residues in the CDR3. Trimming cost V 0 bases and J 1 base; bases outside gene matches: 5. Germline CDR1 GTSNPN, CDR2 SVGIG (reference sequence). CDR3 protein: CAWSVGGGTSYEQYF. CDR3 sequence (DNA): TGTGCCTGGAGTGTAGGCGGGGGGACGTCCTACGAGCAGTACTTC.

The table lists this clone with a few counts. The chain couples TRBV2 to TRBJ1-2, with TRBD1 as a possible D gene (5 bases). Germline loops: CDR1 SNHLY, CDR2 FYNNEI. V lost 7 bases to trimming and J lost 1 base, with 13 bases between them. The CDR3 has 14 amino acids. The CDR3 DNA follows: TGTGCCAGCACCATCAGGGACGGTAACTATGGCTACACCTTC. Translating gives CASTIRDGNYGYTF.

The chain links TRBV7-9 to TRBJ1-3; 9 bases are a match to TRBD1. The length of the CDR3 is 16 residues. From germline, CDR1 is SEHNR and CDR2 FQNEAQ (reference sequence). V shed 4 bases, J shed 1 base, and the junction held 5 bases outside the gene matches. CDR3 DNA: TGTGCCAGCAGCTATACAGGGGGCTGGTCTGGAAACACCATATATTTT. This translates into CASSYTGGWSGNTIYF.

The chain carries TRBV5-1 and TRBJ1-1; D gene unclear. The CDR3 totals 14 residues. CDR1 and CDR2 (germline): SGHRS, YFSETQ. With 3 bases removed from V and 2 bases from J, the gap between germline ends came to 11 bases. CDR3 DNA: TGCGCCAGCAGCTCTGTCCGGGTCAACACTGAAGCTTTCTTT. It yields the protein CASSSVRVNTEAFF.

The V gene is TRBV5-4, the J gene TRBJ2-3, with 10 nucleotides matching TRBD2. This CDR3 region has 15 residues. J gave up 6 bases and V 4 bases, and 8 bases lay outside the gene matches. Per germline, CDR1 SGHNT and CDR2 YYREEE (reference sequence). The CDR3 loop is CASSPGRLAGDTQYF. The DNA of the CDR3 is TGTGCCAGCAGCCCTGGCCGACTAGCGGGTGATACGCAGTATTTT.

This chain uses TRBV7-2 with TRBJ2-1; 7 nucleotides agree with TRBD2. V dropped 3 bases and J dropped 8; count of bases not matched to a gene: 4. The CDR3 loop spans 13 amino acids. The germline V gene encodes CDR1 SGHTA and CDR2 FQGNSA. CDR3 sequence: CASSFTSAYEQFF. The CDR3 bases are TGTGCCAGCAGCTTCACTAGCGCGTATGAGCAGTTCTTC.

The chain combines TRBV5-1 with TRBJ1-3; 10 positions match TRBD1. V lost 0 bases to trimming and J lost 0 bases; unmatched junction nucleotides: 9. Germline loops: CDR1 SGHRS, CDR2 YFSETQ. CDR3 length equals 19 residues. The DNA of the CDR3 is TGCGCCAGCAGCTTGGCCGGGACAGGGGCCTGGAGCTCTGGAAACACCATATATTTT. It is translated as CASSLAGTGAWSSGNTIYF.

V is TRBV7-2 and J is TRBJ2-7; D is unclear. Germline V gene sequence: CDR1 SGHTA, CDR2 FQGNSA. The CDR3 consists of 15 residues. V dropped 2 bases and J dropped 0 bases, with 11 bases sitting between them. The CDR3 sequence: CASSLSDGHSYEQYF. CDR3 DNA: TGTGCCAGCAGCTTAAGTGACGGGCACTCCTACGAGCAGTACTTC. The variable domain in full, with the rest retrieved from reference TRBV7-2 and TRBJ2-7, is GAGVSQSPSNKVTEKGKDVELRCDPISGHTALYWYRQSLGQGLEFLIYFQGNSAPDKSGLPSDRFSAERTGGSVSTLTIQRTQQEDSAVYLCASSLSDGHSYEQYFGPGTRLTVT.

The CDR3 is CAWTARGRGGPLTYNEQFF. The CDR3 DNA is TGTGCCTGGACCGCCCGGGGGCGGGGGGGCCCCTTAACTTACAATGAGCAGTTCTTC. The chain recombines TRBV30 with TRBJ2-1; TRBD2 aligns across 9 bases. V shed 4 bases, J shed 4 bases, and the junction held 20 bases outside the gene matches. Per the germline V gene, CDR1 is GTSNPN and CDR2 is SVGIG (reference sequence). The CDR3 has 19 amino acids.

This clone appeared a single time. V usage is TRBV29-1 and J usage is TRBJ1-2; 12 bases agree with TRBD1. CDR3 length equals 14 residues. Germline trimming cut 4 bases from V and 4 bases from J; bases unmatched to any gene: 4. Per germline, CDR1 SQVTM and CDR2 ANQGSEA. CDR3 DNA sequence: TGCAGCGTTGCGGGACAGGGGGCCGGCTATGGCTACACCTTC. Amino acids: CSVAGQGAGYGYTF.

The CDR3: CASNKGREGTEAFF. CDR3 sequence (DNA): TGCGCCAGCAATAAGGGGAGGGAGGGCACTGAAGCTTTCTTT. The rearrangement uses TRBV23-1 and TRBJ1-1, with D maybe TRBD1 (5 bases). TRBV23-1 is classed as an ORF, of uncertain function. This CDR3 region has 14 residues. V was pared by 7 bases and J by 4 bases, with 16 bases between.

Written as DNA, the CDR3 is TGTGCCAGTACCCCGGGACAGTCCTATGGCTACACCTTC. Amino acid sequence: CASTPGQSYGYTF. The chain has TRBV9 and TRBJ1-2, with TRBD1 identical over 7 bases. The CDR3 runs 13 residues. V dropped 8 bases and J dropped 4; count of bases not matched to a gene: 8. Per the germline V gene, CDR1 is SGDLS and CDR2 is YYNGEE. The full variable domain, with the rest looked up from reference TRBV9 and TRBJ1-2, is DSGVTQTPKHLITATGQRVTLRCSPRSGDLSVYWYQQSLDQGLQFLIQYYNGEERAKGNILERFSAQQFPDLHSELNLSSLELGDSALYFCASTPGQSYGYTFGSGTRLTVV.